The subject of this entry is one TCR beta chain. This sample was taken from a study of T cell changes during pregnancy in multiple sclerosis. Assay used: immunoSEQ multiplex PCR; TCRdb lists only in-frame clones, some missing. Counted here are about 110,000 clones, 91% occurring once; the ten biggest clones make up 1.6%. This CDR3 has 16 amino acids. From germline, CDR1 is MNHNS and CDR2 SASEGT. V lost 4 bases and J 7 bases, leaving 20 bases between the germline ends. V usage is TRBV6-1 and J usage is TRBJ1-3; perhaps TRBD1 as D (5 bases). The source was peripheral blood, collected before pregnancy. The sequence was obtained from a female donor with multiple sclerosis, enrolled in a pregnancy study. The CDR3 loop reads CASSGRDVNRGNTIYF. The CDR3 DNA is TGTGCCAGCAGTGGACGGGACGTCAATCGGGGGAACACCATATATTTT.